This TCR beta chain was identified during a study of PD-1 blockade in classical Hodgkin lymphoma. Profiling relied on immunoSEQ multiplex PCR, and the TCRdb table lists in-frame clones only, not all of them. The sample lists roughly 32,000 clones, 85% to 95% occurring once. Time point defined: newly diagnosed, previously untreated cHL patient sample. V was pared by 1 base and J by 5 bases, with 9 bases between. This CDR3 has 14 residues. Germline loops: CDR1 SGHRS, CDR2 YFSETQ. The chain combines TRBV5-1 with TRBJ1-4, with a possible D match to TRBD1 (6 bases). Source material: peripheral blood mononuclear cells (PBMCs). The receptor was isolated from a human donor with classical Hodgkin lymphoma. The CDR3 loop reads CASSLWGGNEKLFF. Here the CDR3 DNA reads TGCGCCAGCAGCTTGTGGGGGGGCAATGAAAAACTGTTTTTT.